This T cell receptor beta chain was found in a study of T cell repertoires in cytomegalovirus infection. Study at large: Public TCR beta signatures indicated both CMV infection and matching HLA type. Notes on the study in general: In two of eight donors, the top clonotype was HLA-C-restricted CMV-specific. The cumulative frequency of public TCR beta families identified carriers of CMV plus the relevant HLA.

The V and J ends lost 3 bases and 5 bases respectively, with 5 bases between them. Germline CDR1 is SGHTA and CDR2 is FQGNSA. This CDR3 region has 12 residues. MiXCR, applied by TCRdb to the reads, yields one record per CDR3 protein. Of roughly 500,000 distinct CDR3 sequences listed, more than 15% are singletons. This clonotype was picked up many times. The antigen remains unidentified. This chain uses TRBV7-2 with TRBJ2-1; D gene uncertain. The sequenced sample consisted of CD8+ T cells from PBMCs. The TCR comes from a human donor in good health (CMV status not recorded). Some clones in this sample may be carry-over from other donors' samples. CDR3 bases: TGTGCCAGCAGCTTTTTCCACAATGAGCAGTTCTTC. Translation: CASSFFHNEQFF.